This T cell receptor beta chain was recovered during a study of beta chain features in type 1 diabetes. Notes on the study in general: All four CD4+ subsets from Type 1 diabetes patients carried moderately but significantly shorter TCRB CDR3s.

The CDR3 consists of 11 residues. V dropped 0 bases and J dropped 7 bases, with 4 bases sitting between them. Germline V gene sequence: CDR1 GTSNPN, CDR2 SVGIG (reference sequence). This clone occurred a few times. Its antigen is as yet unknown. What was sequenced were expressed TCRB transcripts, since all of the isolated RNA had been reverse transcribed. Profiled with immunoSEQ multiplex PCR; TCRdb holds only in-frame clones, not every one. The sample includes hundreds of thousands of clones, 13% seen only once; the top ten take approximately 0.021%. The sample taken for sequencing was naive CD4+ T cells from blood. The TCR originated in a man aged 18 to 30 with type 1 diabetes. The chain links TRBV30 to TRBJ2-1; no clear D gene. The CDR3 sequence is CAWSVKNEQFF. CDR3 sequence (DNA): TGTGCCTGGAGTGTAAAGAATGAGCAGTTCTTC. Together with reference TRBV30 and TRBJ2-1, the CDR3 gives the full variable domain: SQTIHQWPATLVQPVGSPLSLECTVEGTSNPNLYWYRQAAGRGLQLLFYSVGIGQISSEVPQNLSASRPQDRQFILSSKKLLLSDSGFYLCAWSVKNEQFFGPGTRLTVL.